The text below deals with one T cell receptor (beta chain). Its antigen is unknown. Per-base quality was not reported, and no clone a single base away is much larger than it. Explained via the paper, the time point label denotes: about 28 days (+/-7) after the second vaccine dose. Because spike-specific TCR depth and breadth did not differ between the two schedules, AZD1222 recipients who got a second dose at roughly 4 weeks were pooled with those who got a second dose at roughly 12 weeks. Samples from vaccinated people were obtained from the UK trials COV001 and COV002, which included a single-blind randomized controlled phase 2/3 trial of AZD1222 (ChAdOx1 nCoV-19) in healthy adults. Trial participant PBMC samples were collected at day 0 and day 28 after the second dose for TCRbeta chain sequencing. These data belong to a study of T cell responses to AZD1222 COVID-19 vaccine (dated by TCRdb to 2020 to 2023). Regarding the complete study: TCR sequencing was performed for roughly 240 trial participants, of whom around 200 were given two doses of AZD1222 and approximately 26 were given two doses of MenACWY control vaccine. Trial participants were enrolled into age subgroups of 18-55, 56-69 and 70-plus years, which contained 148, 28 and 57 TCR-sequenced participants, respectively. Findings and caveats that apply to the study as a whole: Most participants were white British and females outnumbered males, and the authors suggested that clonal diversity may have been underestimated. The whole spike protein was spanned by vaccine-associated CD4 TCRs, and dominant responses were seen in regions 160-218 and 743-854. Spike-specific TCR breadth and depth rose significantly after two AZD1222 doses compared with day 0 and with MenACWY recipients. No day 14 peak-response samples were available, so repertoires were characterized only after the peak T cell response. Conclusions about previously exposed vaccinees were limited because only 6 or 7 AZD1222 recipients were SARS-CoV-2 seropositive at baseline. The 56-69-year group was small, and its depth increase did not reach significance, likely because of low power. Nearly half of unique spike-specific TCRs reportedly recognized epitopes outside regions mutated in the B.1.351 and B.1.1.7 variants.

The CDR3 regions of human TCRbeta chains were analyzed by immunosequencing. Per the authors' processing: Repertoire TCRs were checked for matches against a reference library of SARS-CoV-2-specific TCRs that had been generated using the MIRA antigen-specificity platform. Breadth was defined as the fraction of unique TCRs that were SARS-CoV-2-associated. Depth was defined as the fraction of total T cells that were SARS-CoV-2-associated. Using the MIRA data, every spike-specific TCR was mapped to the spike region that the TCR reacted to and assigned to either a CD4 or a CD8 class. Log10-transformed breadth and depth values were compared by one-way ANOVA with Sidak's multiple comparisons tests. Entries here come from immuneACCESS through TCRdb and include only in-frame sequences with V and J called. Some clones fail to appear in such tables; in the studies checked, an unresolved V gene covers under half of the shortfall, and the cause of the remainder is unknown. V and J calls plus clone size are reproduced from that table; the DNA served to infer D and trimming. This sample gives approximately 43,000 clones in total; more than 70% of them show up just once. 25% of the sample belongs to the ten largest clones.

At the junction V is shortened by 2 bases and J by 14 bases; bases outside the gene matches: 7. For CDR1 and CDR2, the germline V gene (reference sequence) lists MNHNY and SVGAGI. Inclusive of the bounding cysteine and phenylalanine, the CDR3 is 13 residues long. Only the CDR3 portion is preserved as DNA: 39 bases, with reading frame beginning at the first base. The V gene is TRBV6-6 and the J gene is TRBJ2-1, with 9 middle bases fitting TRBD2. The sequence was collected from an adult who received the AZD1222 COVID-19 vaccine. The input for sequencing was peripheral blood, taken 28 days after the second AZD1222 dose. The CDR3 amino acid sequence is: CASSYPSGIYEFF. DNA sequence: TGTGCCAGCAGTTACCCTAGCGGGATTTACGAGTTCTTC.